This T cell receptor beta chain appears in the sequencing data of a study of cytomegalovirus exposure and HLA in healthy donors. V shed 5 bases and J shed 1 base, with 12 bases lying between them. In germline, CDR1 is SGHTA, CDR2 FQGNSA. This CDR3 has 14 amino acids. This clone was counted only a few times. PCR used 60 Vbeta primers and 13 Jbeta primers. Sequenced by immunoSEQ multiplex PCR; TCRdb stores in-frame clones only, minus some. The sample records 80,000 to 100,000 clones, under 70% being singletons. The receptor was derived from a man between 45 and 60 years old in good health and CMV-seronegative. Sample: PBMCs. The chain carries TRBV7-2 and TRBJ2-7, with D unresolved. CDR3 sequence reads: CASSPEIFSYEQYF. The DNA for the CDR3 is TGTGCCAGCAGCCCCGAGATTTTTTCCTACGAGCAGTACTTC.